The rows below give T cell receptor beta chains drawn from one sample of a study of blood T cell repertoires in COVID-19. Some clones are missing from TCRdb's copy, which holds only in-frame ones; the method was immunoSEQ multiplex PCR. This table has about 350,000 clones, 88% appearing once. Sequencing input: PBMCs or T cells enriched from blood (not recorded which). The receptors were gathered from a woman between 25 and 40 years old who had been exposed to COVID-19. Each CDR3 is given without its conserved first and last residue. Clone size is shown for a subset of rows, as once, few, many or a class of expanded clone.

abundance | v_gene | CDR3aa
NA | TRBV7-3 | ASSTRSNYGYT
NA | TRBV15 | ATSPGRAGYEQY
NA | TRBV29-1 | SGEGEGRNEQF
NA | TRBV10-3 | AISSRLAGPKNIQY
NA | TRBV7-9 | ASSLISGLATNTGELF
NA | TRBV28 | ASSFVRTGAGNVLT
NA | TRBV4-1 | ASGGGGITGELF
NA | TRBV5-5 | ASSLGGRAGAVDTQY
NA | TRBV5-6 | ASSLDGTHLSPTDTQY
NA | TRBV29-1 | SGGPTGGSEAF
once | TRBV7-9 | ASSLDIQGVLSGANVLT
NA | TRBV9 | ASSVVSGAGNIQY
NA | TRBV30 | AWARGLLRRSNYGYT
NA | TRBV14 | ASSQAIRGNEQF